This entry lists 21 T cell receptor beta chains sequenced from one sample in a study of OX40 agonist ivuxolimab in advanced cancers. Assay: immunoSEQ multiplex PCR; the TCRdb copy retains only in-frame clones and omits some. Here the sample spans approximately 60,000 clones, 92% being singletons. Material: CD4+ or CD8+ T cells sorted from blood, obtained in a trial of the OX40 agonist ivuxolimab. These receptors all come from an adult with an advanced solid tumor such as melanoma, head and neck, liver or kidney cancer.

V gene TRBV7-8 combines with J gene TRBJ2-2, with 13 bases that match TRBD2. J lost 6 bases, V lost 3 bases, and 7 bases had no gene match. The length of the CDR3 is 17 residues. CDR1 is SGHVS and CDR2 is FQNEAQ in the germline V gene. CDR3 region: CASSFRLAGGGAGELFF. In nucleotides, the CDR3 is TGTGCCAGCAGCTTTAGACTAGCGGGGGGCGGTGCCGGGGAGCTGTTTTTT.

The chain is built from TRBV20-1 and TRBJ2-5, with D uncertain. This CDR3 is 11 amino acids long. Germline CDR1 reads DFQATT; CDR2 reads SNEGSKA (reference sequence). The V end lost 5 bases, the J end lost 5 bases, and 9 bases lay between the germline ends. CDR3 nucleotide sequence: TGCAGTGCTGCGAGTGGGGAGACCCAGTACTTC. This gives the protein CSAASGETQYF.

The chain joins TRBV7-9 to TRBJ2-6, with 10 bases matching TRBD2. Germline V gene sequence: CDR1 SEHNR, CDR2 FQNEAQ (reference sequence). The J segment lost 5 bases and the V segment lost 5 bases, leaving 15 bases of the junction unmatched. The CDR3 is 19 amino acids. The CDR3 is CASSPTIRTSGGWANVLTF. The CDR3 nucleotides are TGTGCCAGCAGCCCGACGATTAGGACTAGCGGAGGATGGGCCAACGTCCTGACTTTC.

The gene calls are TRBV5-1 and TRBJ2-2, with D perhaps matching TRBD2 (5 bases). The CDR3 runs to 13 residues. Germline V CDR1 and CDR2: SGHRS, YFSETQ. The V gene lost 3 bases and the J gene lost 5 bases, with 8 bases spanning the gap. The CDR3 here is CASSWSGTGELFF. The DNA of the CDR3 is TGCGCCAGCAGCTGGTCGGGGACCGGGGAGCTGTTTTTT.

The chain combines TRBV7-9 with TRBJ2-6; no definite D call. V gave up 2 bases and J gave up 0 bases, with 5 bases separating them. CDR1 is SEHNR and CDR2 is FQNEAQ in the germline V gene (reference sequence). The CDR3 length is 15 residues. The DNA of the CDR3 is TGTGCCAGCAGCTTACGAACCTCTGGGGCCAACGTCCTGACTTTC. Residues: CASSLRTSGANVLTF.

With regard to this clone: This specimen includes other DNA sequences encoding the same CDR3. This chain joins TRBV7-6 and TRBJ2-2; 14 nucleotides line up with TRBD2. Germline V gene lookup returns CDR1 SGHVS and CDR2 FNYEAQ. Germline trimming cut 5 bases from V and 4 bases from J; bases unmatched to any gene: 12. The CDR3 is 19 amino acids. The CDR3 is CASSPGTSGSQETTGELFF. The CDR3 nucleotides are TGTGCCAGCAGCCCCGGGACTAGCGGGAGTCAGGAGACCACCGGGGAGCTGTTTTTT.

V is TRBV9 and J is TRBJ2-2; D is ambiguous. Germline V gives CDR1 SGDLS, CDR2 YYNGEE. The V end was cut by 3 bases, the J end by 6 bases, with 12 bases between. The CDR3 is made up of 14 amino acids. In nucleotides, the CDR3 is TGTGCCAGCAGCGGCCAGACTCTCGCCGGGGAGCTGTTTTTT. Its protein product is CASSGQTLAGELFF.

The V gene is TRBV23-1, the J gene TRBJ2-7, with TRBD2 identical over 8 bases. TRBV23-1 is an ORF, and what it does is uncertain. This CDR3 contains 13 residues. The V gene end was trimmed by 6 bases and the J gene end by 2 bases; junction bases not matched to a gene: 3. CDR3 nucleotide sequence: TGCGCCAGCAGGGGACTAGGAACCTACGAGCAGTACTTC. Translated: CASRGLGTYEQYF.

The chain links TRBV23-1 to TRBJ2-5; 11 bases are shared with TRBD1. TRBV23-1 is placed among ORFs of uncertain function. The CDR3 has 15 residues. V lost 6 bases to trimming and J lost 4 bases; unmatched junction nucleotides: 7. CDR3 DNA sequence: TGCGCCAGCAGCCTCGGACAGGGGGCTGCAGAGACCCAGTACTTC. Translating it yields CASSLGQGAAETQYF.

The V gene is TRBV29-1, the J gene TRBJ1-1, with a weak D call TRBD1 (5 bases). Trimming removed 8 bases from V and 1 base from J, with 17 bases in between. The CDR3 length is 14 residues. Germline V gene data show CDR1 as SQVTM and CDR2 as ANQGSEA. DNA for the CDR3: TGCAGCTCTGGTGGTGGACAAACGAACACTGAAGCTTTCTTT. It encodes CSSGGGQTNTEAFF.

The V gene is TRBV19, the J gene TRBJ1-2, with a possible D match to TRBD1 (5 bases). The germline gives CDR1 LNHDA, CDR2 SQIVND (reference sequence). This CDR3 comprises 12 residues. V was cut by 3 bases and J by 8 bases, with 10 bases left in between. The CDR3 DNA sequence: TGTGCCAGTAGTATTTCGGGGCCAGGCTACACCTTC. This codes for CASSISGPGYTF.

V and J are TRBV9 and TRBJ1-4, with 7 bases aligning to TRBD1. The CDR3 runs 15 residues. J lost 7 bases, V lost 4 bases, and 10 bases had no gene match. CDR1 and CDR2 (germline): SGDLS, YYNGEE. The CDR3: CASSLGIQGSEKLFF. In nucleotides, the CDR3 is TGTGCCAGCAGCCTCGGAATACAGGGGTCTGAAAAACTGTTTTTT.

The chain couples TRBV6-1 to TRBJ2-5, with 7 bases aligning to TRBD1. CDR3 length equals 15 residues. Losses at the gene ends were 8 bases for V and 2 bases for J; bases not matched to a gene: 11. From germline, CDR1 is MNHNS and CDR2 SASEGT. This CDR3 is CASAPTGVKQETQYF. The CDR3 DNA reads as TGTGCCAGCGCCCCTACAGGGGTGAAACAAGAGACCCAGTACTTC.

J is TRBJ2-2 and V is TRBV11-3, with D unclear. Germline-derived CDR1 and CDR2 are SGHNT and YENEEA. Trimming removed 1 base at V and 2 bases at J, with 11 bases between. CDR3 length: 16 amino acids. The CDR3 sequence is CASSLGGMRNTGELFF. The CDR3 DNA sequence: TGTGCCAGCAGCTTAGGTGGAATGCGAAACACCGGGGAGCTGTTTTTT.

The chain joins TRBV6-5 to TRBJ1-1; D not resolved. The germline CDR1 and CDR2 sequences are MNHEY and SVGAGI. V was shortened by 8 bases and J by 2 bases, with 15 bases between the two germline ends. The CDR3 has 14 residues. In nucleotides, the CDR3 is TGTGCCAGCTGGGCCTCACTCCTAAACACTGAAGCTTTCTTT. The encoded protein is CASWASLLNTEAFF.

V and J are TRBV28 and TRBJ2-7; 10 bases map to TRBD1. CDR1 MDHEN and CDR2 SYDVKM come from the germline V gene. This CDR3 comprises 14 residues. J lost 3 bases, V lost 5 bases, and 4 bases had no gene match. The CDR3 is CASSLTGGFYEQYF. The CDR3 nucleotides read TGTGCCAGCAGTCTGACAGGGGGCTTCTACGAGCAGTACTTC.

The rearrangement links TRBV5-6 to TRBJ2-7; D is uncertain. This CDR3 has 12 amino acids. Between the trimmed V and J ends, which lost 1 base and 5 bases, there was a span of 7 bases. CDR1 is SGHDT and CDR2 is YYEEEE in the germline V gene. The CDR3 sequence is CASSLTGDEQYF. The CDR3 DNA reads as TGTGCCAGCAGCTTGACGGGTGACGAGCAGTACTTC.

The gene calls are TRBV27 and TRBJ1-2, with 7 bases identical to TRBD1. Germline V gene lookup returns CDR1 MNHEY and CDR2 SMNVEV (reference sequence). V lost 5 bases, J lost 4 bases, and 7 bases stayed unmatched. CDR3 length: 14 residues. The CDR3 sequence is CASSRQGLGYGYTF. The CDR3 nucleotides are TGTGCCAGCAGTCGACAGGGACTGGGCTATGGCTACACCTTC.

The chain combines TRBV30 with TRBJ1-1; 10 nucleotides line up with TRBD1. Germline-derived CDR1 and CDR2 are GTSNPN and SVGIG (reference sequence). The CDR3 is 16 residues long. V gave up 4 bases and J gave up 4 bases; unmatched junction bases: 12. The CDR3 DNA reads TGTGCCTGGAATGGCCGCGGGACAGGGGACAGCACTGAAGCTTTCTTT. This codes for CAWNGRGTGDSTEAFF.

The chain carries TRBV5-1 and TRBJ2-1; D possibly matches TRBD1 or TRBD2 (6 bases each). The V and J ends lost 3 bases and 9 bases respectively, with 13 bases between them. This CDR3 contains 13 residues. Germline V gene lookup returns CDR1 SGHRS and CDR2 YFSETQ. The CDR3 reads CASSSGAWGEQFF. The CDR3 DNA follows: TGCGCCAGCAGCTCGGGGGCTTGGGGTGAGCAGTTCTTC.

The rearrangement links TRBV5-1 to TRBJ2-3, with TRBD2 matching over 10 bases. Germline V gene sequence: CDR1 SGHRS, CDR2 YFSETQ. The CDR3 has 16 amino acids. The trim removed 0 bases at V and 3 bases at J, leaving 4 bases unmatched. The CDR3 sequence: CASSLGNSGGTDTQYF. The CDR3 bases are TGCGCCAGCAGCTTGGGTAATAGCGGGGGGACAGATACGCAGTATTTT.